The present T cell receptor beta chain was sequenced within a study of blood T cell repertoires in COVID-19. As for the study in general: PBMCs, B-cell-depleted T cells, or T cells provided the cDNA or gDNA that made up the material.

J lost 3 bases, V lost 5 bases, and 14 bases had no gene match. CDR3 size: 17 residues. Germline V gives CDR1 MDHEN, CDR2 SYDVKM. Here immunoSEQ multiplex PCR was the method, and the copy in TCRdb shows in-frame clones only, minus some. The sample holds approximately 73,000 clones, approximately 89% seen once. This clone was picked up a small number of times. The chain employs TRBV28 and TRBJ2-3; 7 bases align to TRBD1. This TCR was sampled from a woman in her fifties or sixties with acute or convalescent COVID-19. The sequenced sample was peripheral blood. In DNA form, the CDR3 reads TGTGCCAGCAGTCCCCTACAGGGGAAGGGCAGAACAGATACGCAGTATTTT. Its translation is CASSPLQGKGRTDTQYF.